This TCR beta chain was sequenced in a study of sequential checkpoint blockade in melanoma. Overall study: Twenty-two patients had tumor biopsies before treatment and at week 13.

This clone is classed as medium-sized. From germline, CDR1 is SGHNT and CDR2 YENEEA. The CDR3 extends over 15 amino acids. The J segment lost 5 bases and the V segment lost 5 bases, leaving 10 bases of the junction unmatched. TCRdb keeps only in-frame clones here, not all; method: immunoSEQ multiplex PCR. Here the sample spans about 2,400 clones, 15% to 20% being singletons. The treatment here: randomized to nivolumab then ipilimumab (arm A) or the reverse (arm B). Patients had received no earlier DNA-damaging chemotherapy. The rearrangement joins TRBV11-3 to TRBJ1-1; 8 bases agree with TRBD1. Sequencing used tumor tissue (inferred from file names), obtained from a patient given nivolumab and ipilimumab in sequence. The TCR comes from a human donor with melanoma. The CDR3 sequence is CASSTPGGSGTEAFF. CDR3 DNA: TGTGCCAGCAGCACCCCAGGGGGCTCAGGGACTGAAGCTTTCTTT.